This TCR beta chain was observed in a study of blood T cell repertoires in COVID-19. The wider study: The United States, Italy and Spain were the sources of the acute and convalescent COVID-19 samples. Nucleic acid was either cDNA or gDNA, and it came from T cells, B-cell-depleted T cells, or PBMCs.

The CDR3 is 16 amino acids. CDR1 LGHNA and CDR2 YSLEER come from the germline V gene. Trimming shortened V by 4 bases and J by 7 bases, and 22 bases separated the two germline ends. Membership in each cohort depended on participant-reported clinical history. Original methodology: From reference gene primer amplification, estimates of nucleated cell counts were derived. The table came from immunoSEQ multiplex PCR; TCRdb's copy has only in-frame clones and leaves some out. Clonal size and the V and J genes are those of that table, whereas D and trimming came from the DNA. The sample lists 250,000 to 350,000 clones; about 83% were seen once.

This sequence originates from a woman in her thirties or forties who had recovered from COVID-19. This chain joins TRBV4-3 and TRBJ1-2, with D maybe TRBD1 (5 bases). The sample was PBMCs or T cells enriched from blood (not recorded which). In DNA form, the CDR3 reads TGCGCCAGCAGCCCCGAGTGGATGTCAGGGATGTTTGGCTACACCTTC. Residues: CASSPEWMSGMFGYTF.